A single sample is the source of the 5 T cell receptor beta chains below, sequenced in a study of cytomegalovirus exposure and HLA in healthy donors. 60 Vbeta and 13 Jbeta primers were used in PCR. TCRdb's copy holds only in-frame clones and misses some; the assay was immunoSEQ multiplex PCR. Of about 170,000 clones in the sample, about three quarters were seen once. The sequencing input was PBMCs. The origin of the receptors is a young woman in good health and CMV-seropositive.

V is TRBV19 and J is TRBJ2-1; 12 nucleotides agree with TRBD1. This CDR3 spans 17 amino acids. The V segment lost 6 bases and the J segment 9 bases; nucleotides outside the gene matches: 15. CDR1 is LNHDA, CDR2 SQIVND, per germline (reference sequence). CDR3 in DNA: TGTGCCAGTAGCCCCTTCTCCGGGACAGGGGGCTTGAGTGAGCAGTTCTTC. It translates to CASSPFSGTGGLSEQFF. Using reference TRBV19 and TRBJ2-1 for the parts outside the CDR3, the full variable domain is DGGITQSPKYLFRKEGQNVTLSCEQNLNHDAMYWYRQDPGQGLRLIYYSQIVNDFQKGDIAEGYSVSREKKESFPLTVTSAQKNPTAFYLCASSPFSGTGGLSEQFFGPGTRLTVL.

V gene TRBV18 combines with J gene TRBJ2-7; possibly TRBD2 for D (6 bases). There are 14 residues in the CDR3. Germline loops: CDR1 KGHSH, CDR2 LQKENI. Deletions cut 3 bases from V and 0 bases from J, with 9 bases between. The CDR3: CASSPGTDSYEQYF. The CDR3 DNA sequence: TGTGCCAGCTCACCCGGGACTGACTCCTACGAGCAGTACTTC. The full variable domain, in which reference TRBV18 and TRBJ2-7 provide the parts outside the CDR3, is NAGVMQNPRHLVRRRGQEARLRCSPMKGHSHVYWYRQLPEEGLKFMVYLQKENIIDESGMPKERFSAEFPKEGPSILRIQQVVRGDSAAYFCASSPGTDSYEQYFGPGTRLTVT.

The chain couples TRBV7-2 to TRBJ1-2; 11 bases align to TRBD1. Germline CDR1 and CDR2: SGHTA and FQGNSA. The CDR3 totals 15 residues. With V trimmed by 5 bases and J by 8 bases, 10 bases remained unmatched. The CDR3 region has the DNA TGTGCCAGCAGCGCGGGACAGGGGGGGTCAGAAGGCTACACCTTC. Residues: CASSAGQGGSEGYTF.

The DNA of the CDR3 is TGCAGCGTTCGGGGGGGGAGCTCCTACGAGCAGTACTTC. As protein: CSVRGGSSYEQYF. V is TRBV29-1 and J is TRBJ2-7; 8 bases agree with TRBD2. V lost 5 bases, J lost 0 bases, and 3 bases stayed unmatched. The CDR3 covers 13 residues. Germline V lookup: CDR1 SQVTM, CDR2 ANQGSEA.

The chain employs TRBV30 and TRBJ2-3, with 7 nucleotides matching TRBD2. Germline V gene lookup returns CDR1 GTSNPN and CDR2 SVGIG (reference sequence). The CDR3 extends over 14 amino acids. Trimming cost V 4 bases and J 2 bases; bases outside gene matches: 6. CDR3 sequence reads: CAWNLADLTDTQYF. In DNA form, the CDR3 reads TGTGCCTGGAACCTAGCGGACCTCACAGATACGCAGTATTTT.